Presented here are 8 T cell receptor beta chains from one specimen sequenced in a study of blood T cell repertoires in COVID-19. The table came from immunoSEQ multiplex PCR; TCRdb's copy has only in-frame clones and leaves some out. The sample contains roughly 99,000 clones, 80% to 85% of which appear only once. The sequenced sample was peripheral blood. The receptors originated from a man between 65 and 80 years old with acute or convalescent COVID-19.

The J gene is TRBJ2-7, the V gene TRBV3-1 (or the pseudogene TRBV3-2); 7 positions agree with TRBD2. The CDR3 sequence is 19 residues long. V lost 1 base and J lost 3; bases outside the gene matches: 18. Germline V CDR1 and CDR2: LGHDT, YNNKEL (reference sequence). The CDR3, as DNA: TGTGCCAGCAGCCAAGGAATGGGTTTCGATCAGGGAGGGGTCTACGAGCAGTACTTC. Translating gives CASSQGMGFDQGGVYEQYF.

This clone was observed a handful of times. This chain links TRBV19 with TRBJ1-4; D perhaps matches TRBD1 (5 bases). The CDR3 length is 15 residues. The V end was cut by 2 bases, the J end by 5 bases, with 12 bases between. Germline V gene lookup returns CDR1 LNHDA and CDR2 SQIVND (reference sequence). The DNA of the CDR3 is TGTGCCAGTAGTATAAATGGGGCAAGGAATGAAAAACTGTTTTTT. Encoded protein: CASSINGARNEKLFF.

The chain has TRBV28 and TRBJ2-7; D possibly corresponds to TRBD2 (5 bases). V was clipped by 6 bases and J by 3 bases, with 12 bases between them. The CDR3 is 13 amino acids. Germline V gives CDR1 MDHEN, CDR2 SYDVKM. The CDR3: CASRGPGIYEQYF. DNA of the CDR3: TGTGCCAGCAGGGGCCCGGGGATCTACGAGCAGTACTTC.

The chain links TRBV7-2 to TRBJ1-5; tentative D call: TRBD1 (5 bases). The V gene's germline CDR1 is SGHTA and CDR2 FQGNSA. CDR3 length: 15 residues. Trimming removed 5 bases at V and 3 bases at J, with 14 bases between. CDR3 coding DNA: TGTGCCAGCAGCCCCCAGGGAGGAGACAATCAGCCCCAGCATTTT. The encoded protein is CASSPQGGDNQPQHF.

The chain carries TRBV7-2 and TRBJ1-2, with TRBD1 matching 9 bases. The germline gives CDR1 SGHTA, CDR2 FQGNSA. After removal of 4 bases from V and 7 bases from J, the junction contained 7 bases not matched to a gene. CDR3 length: 14 residues. The CDR3 protein is CASSSLGQGAGYTF. The CDR3 DNA reads as TGTGCCAGCAGCTCTCTGGGACAGGGTGCTGGCTACACCTTC.

The chain couples TRBV9 to TRBJ1-1, with 7 bases lining up with TRBD1. CDR3 length: 15 amino acids. With 3 bases clipped from V and 6 bases from J, the junction kept 11 bases outside the gene matches. Germline lookup yields CDR1 SGDLS and CDR2 YYNGEE. The CDR3 DNA reads as TGTGCCAGCAGCGCCCGAGGGACAGACCTTCCTGAAGCTTTCTTT. Its protein is CASSARGTDLPEAFF.

Here the CDR3 DNA reads TGCGCCAGCAGCTTGTCAGGGGCCTCTAACCAGCCCCAGCATTTT. It specifies CASSLSGASNQPQHF. The chain links TRBV5-1 to TRBJ1-5, with a weak D call TRBD1 (6 bases). There are 15 residues in the CDR3. The germline CDR1 and CDR2 sequences are SGHRS and YFSETQ. V was shortened by 1 base and J by 7 bases, with 15 bases between the two germline ends. Looking up the rest from reference TRBV5-1 and TRBJ1-5 gives the full variable domain: KAGVTQTPRYLIKTRGQQVTLSCSPISGHRSVSWYQQTPGQGLQFLFEYFSETQRNKGNFPGRFSGRQFSNSRSEMNVSTLELGDSALYLCASSLSGASNQPQHFGDGTRLSIL.

The genes are TRBV11-2 and TRBJ1-2, with D uncertain. The CDR3 spans 13 residues. Trimming left V 6 bases short and J 4 bases short, with 12 bases between. CDR1 and CDR2 from the germline V gene are SGHAT and FQNNGV. The CDR3 reads CASSSTRSYGYTF. The CDR3 nucleotides are TGTGCCAGCAGTTCAACAAGGAGCTATGGCTACACCTTC.